This TCR beta chain emerged from a study of shared clonotypes between healthy human individuals. Notes on the study in general: Blood was the sole source, and tissue repertoires probably differ.

Produced via immunoSEQ multiplex PCR; TCRdb's table is partial and in-frame only. The table includes about 2.4 million clones, roughly 93% detected once. Points on this clone: Its antigen is currently unknown.

Trimming shortened V by 0 bases and J by 4 bases, and 13 bases separated the two germline ends. This CDR3 is built from 16 residues. In germline, CDR1 is SGHTA, CDR2 FQGTGA. The sequence was obtained from a man aged 18-30 years in good health. Some clones in this sample may be carry-over from other donors' samples. The sequencing sample was made of naive CD4+ T cells from PBMCs. This sample's subset: CD45RA+ positively selected. J is TRBJ1-3 and V is TRBV7-3; D is ambiguous. The CDR3 protein is CASSLTPAAPGNTIYF. CDR3 DNA sequence: TGTGCCAGCAGCTTAACCCCCGCTGCTCCCGGAAACACCATATATTTT.